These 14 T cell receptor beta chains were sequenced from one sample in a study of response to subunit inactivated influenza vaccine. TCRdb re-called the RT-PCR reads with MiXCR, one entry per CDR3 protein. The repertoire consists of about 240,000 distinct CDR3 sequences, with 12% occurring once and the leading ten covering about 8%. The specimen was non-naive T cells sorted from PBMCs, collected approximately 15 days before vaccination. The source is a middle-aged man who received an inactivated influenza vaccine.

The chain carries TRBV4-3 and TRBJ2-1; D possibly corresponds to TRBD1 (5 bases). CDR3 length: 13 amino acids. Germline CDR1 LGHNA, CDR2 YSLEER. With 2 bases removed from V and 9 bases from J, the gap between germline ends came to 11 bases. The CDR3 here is CASSQQQGGEQFF. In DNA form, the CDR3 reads TGCGCCAGCAGCCAACAGCAGGGTGGTGAGCAGTTCTTC.

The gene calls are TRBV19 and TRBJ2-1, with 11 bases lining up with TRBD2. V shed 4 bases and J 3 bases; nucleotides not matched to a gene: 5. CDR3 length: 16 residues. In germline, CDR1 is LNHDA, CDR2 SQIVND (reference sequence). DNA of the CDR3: TGTGCCAGTAGTAGAACTAGCGGGAGCGGCTACAATGAGCAGTTCTTC. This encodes CASSRTSGSGYNEQFF.

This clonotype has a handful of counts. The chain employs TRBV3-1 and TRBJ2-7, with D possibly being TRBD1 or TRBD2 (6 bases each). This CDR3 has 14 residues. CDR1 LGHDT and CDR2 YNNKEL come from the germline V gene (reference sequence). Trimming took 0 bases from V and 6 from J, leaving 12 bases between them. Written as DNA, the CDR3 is TGTGCCAGCAGCCAAGATCGGGGGCGAGGCGAGCAGTACTTC. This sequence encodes CASSQDRGRGEQYF.

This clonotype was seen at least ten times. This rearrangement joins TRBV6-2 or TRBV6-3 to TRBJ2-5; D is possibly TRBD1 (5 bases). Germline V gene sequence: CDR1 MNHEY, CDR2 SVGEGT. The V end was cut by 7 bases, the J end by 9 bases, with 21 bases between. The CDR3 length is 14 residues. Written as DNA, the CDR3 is TGTGCCAGCACCTTGGACAACTTCAATGGGGCCCAGTACTTC. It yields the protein CASTLDNFNGAQYF.

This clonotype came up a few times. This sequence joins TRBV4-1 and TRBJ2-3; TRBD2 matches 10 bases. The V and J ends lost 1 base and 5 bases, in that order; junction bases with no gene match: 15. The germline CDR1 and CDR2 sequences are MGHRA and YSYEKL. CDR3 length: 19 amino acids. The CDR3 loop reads CASSQVTGLAAKAGDTQYF. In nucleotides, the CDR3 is TGCGCCAGCAGCCAAGTGACAGGACTAGCGGCAAAAGCGGGAGATACGCAGTATTTT.

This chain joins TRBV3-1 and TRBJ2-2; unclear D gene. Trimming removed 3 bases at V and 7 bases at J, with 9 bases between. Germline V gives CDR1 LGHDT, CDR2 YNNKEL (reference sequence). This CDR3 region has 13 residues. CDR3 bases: TGTGCCAGCAGCCAGGCAGGCCACGGGGAGCTGTTTTTT. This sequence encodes CASSQAGHGELFF.

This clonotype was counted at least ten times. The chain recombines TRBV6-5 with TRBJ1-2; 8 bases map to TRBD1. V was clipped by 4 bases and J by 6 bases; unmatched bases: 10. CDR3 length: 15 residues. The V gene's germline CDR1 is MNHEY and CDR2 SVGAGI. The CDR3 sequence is CASSSRQGMANGYTF. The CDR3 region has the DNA TGTGCCAGCAGTTCCCGACAGGGGATGGCGAATGGCTACACCTTC.

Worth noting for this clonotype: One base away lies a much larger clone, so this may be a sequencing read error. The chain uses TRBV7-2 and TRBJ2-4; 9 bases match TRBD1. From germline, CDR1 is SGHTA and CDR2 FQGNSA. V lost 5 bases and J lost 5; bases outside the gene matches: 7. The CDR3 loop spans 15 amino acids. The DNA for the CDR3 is TGTGCCAGCAGCGGGAGGAGGACAGGGGAAAACATTCAGTACTTC. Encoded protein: CASSGRRTGENIQYF.

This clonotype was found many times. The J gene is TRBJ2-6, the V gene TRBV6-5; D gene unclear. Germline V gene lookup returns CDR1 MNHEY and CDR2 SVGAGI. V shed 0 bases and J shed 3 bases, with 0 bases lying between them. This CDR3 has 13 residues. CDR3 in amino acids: CASSYSGANVLTF. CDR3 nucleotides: TGTGCCAGCAGTTACTCTGGGGCCAACGTCCTGACTTTC.

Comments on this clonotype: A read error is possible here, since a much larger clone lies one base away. The CDR3 is CASSQTGLAGGGGTATQYF. CDR3 in DNA: TGCGCCAGCAGCCAGACGGGACTAGCGGGAGGAGGGGGCACAGCTACGCAGTATTTT. The chain is built from TRBV4-3 and TRBJ2-3, with TRBD2 matching over 15 bases. Per the germline V gene, CDR1 is LGHNA and CDR2 is YSLEER. The CDR3 runs 19 residues.

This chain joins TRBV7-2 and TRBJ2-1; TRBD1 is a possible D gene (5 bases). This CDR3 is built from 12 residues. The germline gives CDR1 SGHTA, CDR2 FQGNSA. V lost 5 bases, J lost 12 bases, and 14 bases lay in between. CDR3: CASSPGLRSQFF. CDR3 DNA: TGTGCCAGCAGCCCAGGGTTACGCTCGCAGTTCTTC.

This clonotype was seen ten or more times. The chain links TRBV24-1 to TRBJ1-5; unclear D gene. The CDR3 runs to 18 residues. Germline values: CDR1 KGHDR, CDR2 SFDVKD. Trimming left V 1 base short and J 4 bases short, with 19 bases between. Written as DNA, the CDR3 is TGTGCCACCAGTGATTTAATCCCCGTCGGACGGTTGAATCAGCCCCAGCATTTT. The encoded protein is CATSDLIPVGRLNQPQHF.

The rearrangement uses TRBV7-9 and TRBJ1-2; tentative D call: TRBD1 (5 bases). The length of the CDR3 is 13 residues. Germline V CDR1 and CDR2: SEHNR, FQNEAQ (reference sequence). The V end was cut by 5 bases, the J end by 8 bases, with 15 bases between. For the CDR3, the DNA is TGTGCCAGCAGCCAGGAATCGGGGGTAGGCTACACCTTC. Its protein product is CASSQESGVGYTF.

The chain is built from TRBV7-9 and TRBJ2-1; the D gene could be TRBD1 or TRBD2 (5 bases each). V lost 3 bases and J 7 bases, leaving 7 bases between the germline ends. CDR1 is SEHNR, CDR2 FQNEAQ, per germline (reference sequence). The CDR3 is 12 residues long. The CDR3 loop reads CASSFEGNEQFF. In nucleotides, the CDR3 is TGTGCCAGCAGCTTCGAGGGGAATGAGCAGTTCTTC. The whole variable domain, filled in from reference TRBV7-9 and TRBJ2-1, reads DTGVSQNPRHKITKRGQNVTFRCDPISEHNRLYWYRQTLGQGPEFLTYFQNEAQLEKSRLLSDRFSAERPKGSFSTLEIQRTEQGDSAMYLCASSFEGNEQFFGPGTRLTVL.